Below, one T cell receptor (beta chain) is given with its context. As yet, its antigen is unknown. Scientists made TCR beta libraries using quantitative 5'-RACE with molecular barcodes. TCRdb re-called the 5' RACE reads with MiXCR, one entry per CDR3 protein. The table shows 750,000 to 850,000 distinct CDR3 sequences, with 12% occurring only once. CDR1 and CDR2 from the germline V gene are SGHDT and YYEEEE. Trimming took 7 bases from V and 5 from J, leaving 15 bases between them. The CDR3 runs to 13 residues. The data were obtained in a study of CD8 T cells in ankylosing spondylitis. Study outcomes and limitations: Matched synovial fluid from ankylosing spondylitis patients was reported to be enriched for disease-linked clones. Blood from ankylosing spondylitis patients appeared to carry a characteristic roughly 8-variant TCR beta motif. A subset of motif variants has previously been described in the synovial fluid and blood of reactive arthritis. CD8+ cells made up the disease-linked clones, which were relatively rare in peripheral blood.

The sequenced material came from blood, either unsorted or a sorted T cell fraction (not recorded which). This chain links TRBV5-6 with TRBJ2-5; D uncertain. The TCR sequence derives from a male donor with ankylosing spondylitis. CDR3 residues: CASEAGLAETQYF. CDR3 nucleotides: TGTGCCAGCGAAGCCGGTCTTGCGGAGACCCAGTACTTC.